This passage covers 24 T cell receptor beta chains from one sample sequenced in a study of cytomegalovirus exposure and HLA in healthy donors. The PCR employed 60 Vbeta primers together with 13 Jbeta primers. Sequencing used immunoSEQ multiplex PCR; TCRdb keeps in-frame clones, though not all of them. The repertoire includes approximately 150,000 clones, roughly 80% of them detected once, and 7% sits in the top ten. The sample comprised PBMCs. These receptors were collected from a woman between 25 and 40 years old in good health and CMV-seropositive.

The chain combines TRBV7-9 with TRBJ2-3, with unresolved D. Trimming shortened V by 5 bases and J by 0 bases, and 12 bases separated the two germline ends. The CDR3 extends over 15 amino acids. CDR1 is SEHNR and CDR2 is FQNEAQ in the germline V gene (reference sequence). CDR3: CASSRSEDSTDTQYF. In DNA form, the CDR3 reads TGTGCCAGCAGCCGATCCGAGGATAGCACAGATACGCAGTATTTT.

V and J are TRBV6-5 and TRBJ1-5, with TRBD1 as a possible D gene (6 bases). CDR1 is MNHEY and CDR2 is SVGAGI in the germline V gene. This CDR3 has 15 amino acids. V lost 4 bases, J lost 4 bases, and 14 bases lay in between. The CDR3 coding sequence is TGTGCCAGCAGTTTGCAGGGGTTTCAAAATCAGCCCCAGCATTTT. This gives the protein CASSLQGFQNQPQHF.

The chain couples TRBV27 to TRBJ1-6; possibly TRBD1 for D (6 bases). Trimming removed 6 bases from V and 6 bases from J, with 12 bases in between. The CDR3 consists of 14 residues. Germline CDR1 is MNHEY and CDR2 is SMNVEV (reference sequence). Here the CDR3 DNA reads TGTGCCAGCAGCCTCTACAGGGTTAATTCACCCCTCCACTTT. Amino acid sequence: CASSLYRVNSPLHF.

The chain uses TRBV6-6 and TRBJ2-7; D perhaps matches TRBD2 (5 bases). The CDR3 spans 13 residues. The germline CDR1 and CDR2 sequences are MNHNY and SVGAGI (reference sequence). V shed 5 bases and J shed 3 bases, with 11 bases lying between them. The CDR3 region has the DNA TGTGCCAGCAGTATCCGGGAATTCTACGAGCAGTACTTC. Translation gives CASSIREFYEQYF.

The chain combines TRBV5-1 with TRBJ2-7, with 13 positions matching TRBD2. Trimming took 4 bases from V and 0 from J; bases not matched to a gene: 4. The CDR3 runs to 16 residues. The germline V gene encodes CDR1 SGHRS and CDR2 YFSETQ. CDR3: CASSQTSGGFSYEQYF. Here the CDR3 DNA reads TGCGCCAGCAGCCAGACTAGCGGGGGGTTCTCCTACGAGCAGTACTTC.

This clone has only a few counts. The V call is TRBV6-1, the J call TRBJ2-7; TRBD2 agrees at 12 bases. V trimming: 6 bases; J trimming: 10 bases; junction bases outside the gene matches: 10. In germline, CDR1 is MNHNS, CDR2 SASEGT. The CDR3 consists of 14 residues. CDR3 sequence: CASRSSGGARAQYF. As DNA, the CDR3 is TGTGCCAGCAGGTCTAGCGGGGGGGCTAGGGCTCAGTACTTC.

The CDR3 region is CASSLRGVINEQFF. For the CDR3, the DNA is TGTGCCAGCAGCTTGCGCGGGGTGATCAATGAGCAGTTCTTC. The chain has TRBV5-5 and TRBJ2-1; D is possibly TRBD2 (6 bases). The CDR3 sequence is 14 residues long. The germline V gene has CDR1 SGHKS and CDR2 YYEKEE (reference sequence). V was clipped by 1 base and J by 6 bases, with 11 bases between them.

In this sample, this clone turned up a few times. The chain uses TRBV5-1 and TRBJ2-3, with a weak D call TRBD1 (5 bases). V lost 0 bases and J lost 6, with 11 bases in between. Per germline, CDR1 SGHRS and CDR2 YFSETQ. The CDR3 covers 14 residues. The CDR3 here is CASSLVAPGDTQYF. The CDR3 DNA is TGCGCCAGCAGCTTGGTAGCCCCAGGGGATACGCAGTATTTT.

The genes are TRBV5-8 and TRBJ1-2; D call uncertain. CDR1 and CDR2 (germline): SGHTS, YDEGEE. There are 17 residues in the CDR3. Trimming shortened V by 2 bases and J by 1 base, and 18 bases separated the two germline ends. The CDR3 DNA is TGTGCCAGCAGCTTTAATGTGGGCGAGGGTATTAACTATGGCTACACCTTC. Protein: CASSFNVGEGINYGYTF.

This clone occurred a few times. The chain combines TRBV7-2 with TRBJ1-2; D not resolved. The V end lost 4 bases, the J end lost 2 bases, and 11 bases lay between the germline ends. The CDR3 runs to 14 residues. Looked up from germline, CDR1 is SGHTA and CDR2 is FQGNSA. CDR3 protein: CASSSLAANYGYTF. CDR3 DNA sequence: TGTGCCAGCAGCTCCCTAGCTGCGAACTATGGCTACACCTTC.

The count of this clone is one. This chain uses TRBV19 with TRBJ1-2; 8 positions match TRBD1. With V trimmed by 4 bases and J by 7 bases, 5 bases remained unmatched. This CDR3 has 13 amino acids. Germline CDR1 reads LNHDA; CDR2 reads SQIVND (reference sequence). The CDR3 is CASSRAGGFGYTF. CDR3 DNA: TGTGCCAGTAGTAGGGCAGGGGGCTTTGGCTACACCTTC.

In this sample, this clone turned up a few times. The V call is TRBV12-5, the J call TRBJ2-2; 10 bases are a match to TRBD2. This CDR3 contains 16 residues. Trimming at V came to 5 bases and at J to 6 bases, leaving 9 bases not matched to a gene. The germline V gene has CDR1 LGHNT and CDR2 FRNRAP. The CDR3 DNA follows: TGTGCTAGTGGTCCCAAAGCGGGGGGGCGTGCCGGGGAGCTGTTTTTT. Translating gives CASGPKAGGRAGELFF.

The chain is built from TRBV19 and TRBJ1-2; 9 nucleotides match TRBD1. After removal of 9 bases from V and 3 bases from J, the junction contained 2 bases not matched to a gene. The CDR3 has 12 amino acids. Germline CDR1 reads LNHDA; CDR2 reads SQIVND (reference sequence). The DNA of the CDR3 is TGTGCCAGCAGACAGGGGGACTATGGCTACACCTTC. It yields the protein CASRQGDYGYTF. The full variable domain, rest sourced from reference TRBV19 and TRBJ1-2, is DGGITQSPKYLFRKEGQNVTLSCEQNLNHDAMYWYRQDPGQGLRLIYYSQIVNDFQKGDIAEGYSVSREKKESFPLTVTSAQKNPTAFYLCASRQGDYGYTFGSGTRLTVV.

The chain carries TRBV6-6 and TRBJ2-7; 9 bases map to TRBD1. CDR1 MNHNY and CDR2 SVGAGI come from the germline V gene (reference sequence). CDR3 size: 15 residues. V lost 7 bases to trimming and J lost 6 bases; unmatched junction nucleotides: 13. This CDR3 is CASNFPGQGSAEQYF. The CDR3 DNA sequence: TGTGCCAGCAACTTCCCGGGACAGGGTTCGGCCGAGCAGTACTTC.

The chain employs TRBV7-6 and TRBJ1-1, with a tentative D call TRBD1 (6 bases). Germline assignment: CDR1 SGHVS and CDR2 FNYEAQ. The V gene lost 1 base and the J gene lost 3 bases, with 6 bases spanning the gap. The CDR3 length is 13 residues. The chain's CDR3 is CASSLDRDTEAFF. The CDR3, as DNA: TGTGCCAGCAGCTTAGACAGGGACACTGAAGCTTTCTTT.

This clone was counted a few times. The sample holds other DNA sequences that translate to the same CDR3. This chain connects TRBV9 to TRBJ2-2; unclear D gene. Trimming left V 2 bases short and J 6 bases short, with 5 bases between. This CDR3 is built from 12 residues. Per germline, CDR1 SGDLS and CDR2 YYNGEE. The CDR3 loop reads CASSVAAGELFF. Written as DNA, the CDR3 is TGTGCCAGCAGCGTCGCGGCCGGGGAGCTGTTTTTT.

The gene calls are TRBV4-3 and TRBJ2-6; a weak D match, TRBD2 (6 bases). CDR3 size: 20 residues. Germline CDR1 LGHNA, CDR2 YSLEER. Trimming pared 0 bases from V and 1 base from J, leaving 19 bases between. Here the CDR3 DNA reads TGCGCCAGCAGCCAAGAAAGGCGAGGGTGGGGGGAATCTGGGGCCAACGTCCTGACTTTC. Amino acid sequence: CASSQERRGWGESGANVLTF.

In this sample, this clone turned up a few times. V is TRBV5-1 and J is TRBJ2-3; TRBD2 matches 12 bases. The V gene's germline CDR1 is SGHRS and CDR2 YFSETQ. With 5 bases clipped from V and 4 bases from J, the junction kept 5 bases outside the gene matches. The CDR3 covers 15 residues. This CDR3 is CASRPTSGGADTQYF. The CDR3 nucleotides read TGCGCCAGCAGACCGACTAGCGGGGGTGCAGATACGCAGTATTTT.

The rearrangement uses TRBV28 and TRBJ2-7; 7 nucleotides match TRBD1. The CDR3 is 14 amino acids. CDR1 MDHEN and CDR2 SYDVKM come from the germline V gene. V shed 5 bases, J shed 3 bases, and the junction held 7 bases outside the gene matches. The CDR3 nucleotides read TGTGCCAGCAGTCCACCGGGACAGATCTACGAGCAGTACTTC. Translation: CASSPPGQIYEQYF.

The chain carries TRBV7-9 and TRBJ2-5, with D unclear. V shed 5 bases and J shed 5 bases, with 12 bases lying between them. CDR3 size: 13 residues. Germline CDR1 and CDR2: SEHNR and FQNEAQ (reference sequence). The CDR3 spells CASSPRLEETQYF. As DNA, the CDR3 is TGTGCCAGCAGCCCGAGGTTGGAGGAGACCCAGTACTTC.

The chain links TRBV21-1 to TRBJ1-2; TRBD1 is the table's D call and was not checked against the DNA. TRBV21-1 is classified as a pseudogene. The CDR3 is made up of 23 amino acids. CDR3 amino acids: CASSFLEREVQGEAPGGSYGYTF. As DNA, the CDR3 is TGTGCCAGCAGCTTTCTGGAGAGGGAGGTACAGGGCGAAGCCCCAGGGGGGTCCTATGGCTACACCTTC.

CDR3 DNA sequence: TGCGCCAGCAGTTATCTAGCGGGGGGGCCAGCGAACACCGGGGAGCTGTTTTTT. This gives the protein CASSYLAGGPANTGELFF. The chain uses TRBV5-1 and TRBJ2-2, with 12 bases fitting TRBD2. V was clipped by 5 bases and J by 0 bases; unmatched bases: 8. Germline V gene sequence: CDR1 SGHRS, CDR2 YFSETQ. The CDR3 totals 18 residues.

The chain carries TRBV5-6 and TRBJ2-3; 7 bases fit TRBD1. Germline values: CDR1 SGHDT, CDR2 YYEEEE. Unmatched junction bases numbered 5, after V lost 0 bases and J lost 4 bases. The CDR3 length is 15 residues. CDR3 amino acids: CASSLGQGWPDTQYF. CDR3 DNA: TGTGCCAGCAGCTTGGGACAGGGATGGCCAGATACGCAGTATTTT.

The V call is TRBV15, the J call TRBJ1-2, with TRBD1 as a possible D gene (5 bases). CDR1 is LNHNV and CDR2 is YYDKDF in the germline V gene (reference sequence). Trimming removed 0 bases from V and 4 bases from J, with 15 bases in between. CDR3 length: 16 residues. CDR3 nucleotides: TGTGCCACCAGCAGAGATAAACGGGGGATGGGCTATGGCTACACCTTC. The encoded protein is CATSRDKRGMGYGYTF.